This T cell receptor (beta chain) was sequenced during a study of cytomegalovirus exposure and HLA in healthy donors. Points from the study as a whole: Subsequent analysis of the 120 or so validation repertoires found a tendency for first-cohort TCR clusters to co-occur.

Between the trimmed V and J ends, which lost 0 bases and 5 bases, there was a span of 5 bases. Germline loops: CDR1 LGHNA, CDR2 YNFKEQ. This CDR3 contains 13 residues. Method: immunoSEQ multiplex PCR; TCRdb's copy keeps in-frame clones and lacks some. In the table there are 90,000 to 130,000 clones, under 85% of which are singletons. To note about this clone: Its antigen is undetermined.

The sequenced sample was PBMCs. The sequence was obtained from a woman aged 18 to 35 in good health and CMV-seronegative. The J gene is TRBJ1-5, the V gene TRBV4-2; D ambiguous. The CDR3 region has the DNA TGTGCCAGCAGCCAAGAAACGGATCAGCCCCAGCATTTT. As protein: CASSQETDQPQHF.